This section outlines one T cell receptor (beta chain) sequence together with its context. The data originate from a study of blood T cell repertoires in COVID-19. Study-wide context: The analysed material was cDNA or gDNA that came from T cells, B-cell-depleted T cells, or PBMCs.

Using immunoSEQ multiplex PCR, the repertoire was profiled, and TCRdb retains in-frame clones only, with some absent. The sample includes about 200,000 clones, about 90% seen only once; the top ten take 0.65% to 0.95%. This CDR3 comprises 17 residues. The chain is built from TRBV21-1 and TRBJ1-1. TRBV21-1 is tagged as a pseudogene. The receptor comes from a woman aged 65 to 85 with acute or convalescent COVID-19. The sequenced sample was peripheral blood. DNA for the CDR3: TGTGCCAGCAGCAAACCCCCCCCGACGGGGGTCGGGACTGAAGCTTTCTTT. Protein sequence: CASSKPPPTGVGTEAFF.